The following is a T cell receptor (beta chain) sequence with its context. This sample stems from a study of cytomegalovirus exposure and HLA in healthy donors. Primers: 60 Vbeta forward and 13 Jbeta reverse. In the original workflow: About 10 million shared chains were among around 78 million unique TCR beta chains counted in a later analysis. Sequenced by immunoSEQ multiplex PCR; TCRdb stores in-frame clones only, minus some. V and J calls and clone size are copied from that table; D and trimming were computed from the DNA. The sample yields 120,000 to 150,000 clones, over 70% seen once. Looked up from germline, CDR1 is SEHNR and CDR2 is FQNEAQ (reference sequence). The V gene lost 9 bases and the J gene lost 4 bases, with 13 bases spanning the gap. The CDR3 extends over 14 amino acids.

The sequence was collected from a woman in her thirties or forties in good health and CMV-seronegative. The sequenced sample was PBMCs. The chain has TRBV7-9 and TRBJ2-6; TRBD2 is a possible D gene (5 bases). DNA of the CDR3: TGTGCCAGTCTGGGGAGTGAGGGGGCCAACGTCCTGACTTTC. Translating gives CASLGSEGANVLTF.